This T cell receptor (beta chain) was identified in a study of blood T cell repertoires in COVID-19. The overall study: PBMCs, B-cell-depleted T cells, or T cells provided the cDNA or gDNA that made up the material.

Cohort allocation depended upon clinical history that participants reported. From germline, CDR1 is SGDLS and CDR2 YYNGEE. V was clipped by 3 bases and J by 3 bases; unmatched bases: 8. The CDR3 spans 16 residues. As originally analysed: Counts of nucleated cells, estimated from reference gene primer amplification, were obtained. This table comes from immunoSEQ multiplex PCR, and its TCRdb copy is limited to in-frame clones, with some not included. The V and J calls and clone size are taken from that table; D and trimming were inferred from the DNA. The table records 200,000 or so clones, over 75% of them present only once.

The receptor was derived from a woman aged 25 to 39 who had been exposed to COVID-19. The sample taken for sequencing was PBMCs or T cells enriched from blood (not recorded which). V and J are TRBV9 and TRBJ1-2, with 10 nucleotides matching TRBD1. The DNA for the CDR3 is TGTGCCAGCAGCGCCACACTAGGGACAGGGGACTATGGCTACACCTTC. It codes for CASSATLGTGDYGYTF.